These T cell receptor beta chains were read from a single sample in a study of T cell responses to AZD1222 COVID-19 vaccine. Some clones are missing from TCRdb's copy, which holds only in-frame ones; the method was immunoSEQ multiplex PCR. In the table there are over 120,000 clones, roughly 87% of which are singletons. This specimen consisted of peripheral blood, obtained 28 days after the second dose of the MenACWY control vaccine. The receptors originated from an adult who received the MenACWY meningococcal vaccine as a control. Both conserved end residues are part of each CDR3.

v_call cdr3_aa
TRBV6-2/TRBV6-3 CASSYSSGKGFYEQYF
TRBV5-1 CASSFQLNTEAFF
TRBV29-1 CSATGTETYEQYF
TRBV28 CASSLFHRGQGHGYTF
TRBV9 CASSFLAADTQYF
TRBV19 CASSTGGETVRYTF
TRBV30 CAWSGKGRGGGQPQHF
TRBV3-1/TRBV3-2 CASSPSTGGAHYGYTF
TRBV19 CASSRDRGSGEQYF
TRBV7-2 CASRTSGGWATEAFF
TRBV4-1 CASSQPRGGAGGYTF
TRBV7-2 CASSGRGQPQHF
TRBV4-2 CASSHGTGLTYEQYF
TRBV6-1 CASSEYLIGGNTEAFF
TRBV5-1 CASSPYQGPQADEQFF
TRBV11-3 CASSSTGGEAFF
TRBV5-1 CASSLLPRTVNTEAFF
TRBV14 CASSLLKGVTYRNQPQHF
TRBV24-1 CATSGGSGGSYEQYF
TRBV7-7 CASSLAAGGTGELFF
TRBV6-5 CASDARPSGLETQYF
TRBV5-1 CARRDRGERREKLFF
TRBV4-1 CASSQDGASGGSRETQYF
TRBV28 CASTWTATNEKLFF
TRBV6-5 CASSYVQQETQYF
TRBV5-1 CASSGGLAGPGELFF